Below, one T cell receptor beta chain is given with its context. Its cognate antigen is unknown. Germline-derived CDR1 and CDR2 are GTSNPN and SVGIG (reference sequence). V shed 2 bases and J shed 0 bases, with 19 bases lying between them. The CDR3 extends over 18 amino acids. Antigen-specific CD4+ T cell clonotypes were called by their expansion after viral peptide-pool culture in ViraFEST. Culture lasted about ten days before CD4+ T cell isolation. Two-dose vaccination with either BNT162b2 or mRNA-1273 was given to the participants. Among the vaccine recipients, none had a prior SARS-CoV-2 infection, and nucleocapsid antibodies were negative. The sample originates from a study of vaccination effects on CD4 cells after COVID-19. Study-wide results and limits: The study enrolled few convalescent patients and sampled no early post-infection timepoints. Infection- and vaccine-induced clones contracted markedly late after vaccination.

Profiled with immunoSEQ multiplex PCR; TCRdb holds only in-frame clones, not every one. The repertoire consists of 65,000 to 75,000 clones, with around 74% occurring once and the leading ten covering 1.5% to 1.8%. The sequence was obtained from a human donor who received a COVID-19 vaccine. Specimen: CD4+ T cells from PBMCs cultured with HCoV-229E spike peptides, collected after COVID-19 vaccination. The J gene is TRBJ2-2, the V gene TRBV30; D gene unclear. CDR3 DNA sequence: TGTGCCTGGAGTAGCGCCAGGTACAGATCCTCGAACACCGGGGAGCTGTTTTTT. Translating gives CAWSSARYRSSNTGELFF.